Below, 9 T cell receptor beta chains from the same sample are listed, as sequenced in a study of cytomegalovirus exposure and HLA in healthy donors. Assay used: immunoSEQ multiplex PCR; TCRdb lists only in-frame clones, some missing. Among 150,000 or so clones, about 94% were seen once, and the ten largest hold less than 2%. The sequenced sample consisted of PBMCs. The receptors come from a man between 18 and 29 years old in good health and CMV-seropositive.

This clone was counted once. At one end, the junction sequence differs from germline, possibly due to a read error. The chain carries TRBV7-7 and TRBJ2-1, with TRBD1 identical over 7 bases. The CDR3 length is 13 residues. Germline assignment: CDR1 SSHAT and CDR2 FNYEAQ (reference sequence). CDR3 in amino acids: CASSRDSNNEQFF. For the CDR3, the DNA is TGTGCTAGCAGCCGGGACAGTAATAATGAGCAGTTCTTC.

The chain carries TRBV2 and TRBJ1-3, with 9 positions matching TRBD1. CDR1 is SNHLY and CDR2 is FYNNEI in the germline V gene. Unmatched junction bases numbered 3, after V lost 9 bases and J lost 3 bases. The CDR3 contains 13 residues. This chain's CDR3 is CASPGQGGNTIYF. DNA of the CDR3: TGTGCCAGTCCGGGACAGGGTGGAAACACCATATATTTT.

V usage is TRBV2 and J usage is TRBJ2-7, with TRBD1 matching 10 bases. CDR3 size: 16 residues. Germline lookup yields CDR1 SNHLY and CDR2 FYNNEI. The junction had 5 bases not matched to a gene; V was cut back by 0 bases and J by 3 bases. For the CDR3, the DNA is TGTGCCAGCAGTGAAGCCGGACAGGGGGGCAACTACGAGCAGTACTTC. Its protein is CASSEAGQGGNYEQYF.

This clone was recorded once. The chain employs TRBV2 and TRBJ2-1; no reliable D call. The germline gives CDR1 SNHLY, CDR2 FYNNEI. The V end was cut by 5 bases, the J end by 8 bases, with 7 bases between. The CDR3 contains 11 residues. CDR3 protein: CASSSQDEQFF. DNA for the CDR3: TGTGCCAGCAGTAGTCAGGATGAGCAGTTCTTC.

The V and J genes are TRBV23-1 and TRBJ2-7; 7 nucleotides line up with TRBD1. TRBV23-1 is sorted into the ORF group, with uncertain function. The CDR3 runs to 17 residues. V shed 0 bases, J shed 4 bases, and the junction held 12 bases outside the gene matches. CDR3 sequence: CASSQSRSGQDPYEQYF. The CDR3 bases are TGCGCCAGCAGTCAATCAAGGTCAGGACAGGATCCTTACGAGCAGTACTTC.

The rearrangement links TRBV14 to TRBJ2-3; D is perhaps TRBD1 (6 bases). V lost 5 bases to trimming and J lost 0 bases, with 21 bases between them. The germline CDR1 and CDR2 sequences are SGHDN and FVKESK. This CDR3 is 18 amino acids long. In nucleotides, the CDR3 is TGTGCCAGCAGCAAAGTGTTCCGGGACACCTCTAGCACAGATACGCAGTATTTT. Translated, it gives CASSKVFRDTSSTDTQYF.

The chain combines TRBV6-6 with TRBJ1-3; D gene unclear. V shed 2 bases and J shed 4 bases, with 12 bases lying between them. The CDR3 spans 15 residues. Germline lookup yields CDR1 MNHNY and CDR2 SVGAGI (reference sequence). DNA of the CDR3: TGTGCCAGCAGTTACGTGGAGGGATCGGGAAACACCATATATTTT. This codes for CASSYVEGSGNTIYF.

The chain employs TRBV4-1 and TRBJ2-1; 7 bases match TRBD2. Germline CDR1 is MGHRA and CDR2 is YSYEKL. The CDR3 covers 16 residues. Trimming cost V 3 bases and J 0 bases; bases outside gene matches: 5. In DNA, the CDR3 is TGCGCCAGCAGCCAGCACAGCGGGAACTCCTACAATGAGCAGTTCTTC. Translating it yields CASSQHSGNSYNEQFF.

This rearrangement joins TRBV11-3 to TRBJ2-7, with 9 bases that match TRBD2. Germline CDR1 reads SGHNT; CDR2 reads YENEEA. This CDR3 has 15 amino acids. V dropped 5 bases and J dropped 2; count of bases not matched to a gene: 7. CDR3 sequence reads: CASSPSSGAAYEQYF. The CDR3 nucleotides are TGTGCCAGCAGCCCCTCTAGCGGGGCGGCCTACGAGCAGTACTTC.